This TCR beta chain is from a study of control samples from healthy donors and cancer patients. Clones were read by immunoSEQ multiplex PCR, and TCRdb kept only the in-frame ones, dropping some. The sample shows 150,000 to 180,000 clones, 85% to 95% of them seen only once. V lost 4 bases and J lost 0, with 7 bases in between. The CDR3 totals 13 residues. Germline assignment: CDR1 SGHAT and CDR2 FQNNGV. This chain links TRBV11-2 with TRBJ2-7; D is undetermined. The sequence was collected from a man aged 40-49 years in good health. Sequenced input: blood. The CDR3 coding sequence is TGTGCCAGCAGCTATGACACCTCCTACGAGCAGTACTTC. It specifies CASSYDTSYEQYF.